The 20 T cell receptor beta chains given below trace back to one sample, sequenced in a study of T cells in narcolepsy. The data were produced by immunoSEQ multiplex PCR, yet TCRdb's version contains in-frame clones alone and is incomplete. The sample records tens of thousands of clones, almost 85% being singletons. Material for sequencing was memory (CD45RA-) CD4+ T cells from blood. The receptors were sampled from a human donor in good health.

This chain uses TRBV25-1 with TRBJ2-7; D gene unclear. This CDR3 region has 13 residues. V lost 9 bases, J lost 3 bases, and 15 bases lay in between. The germline gives CDR1 MGHDK, CDR2 SYGVNS. The CDR3 is CASSDLLDYEQYF. The CDR3 DNA follows: TGTGCCAGTTCTGACTTACTCGACTACGAGCAGTACTTC.

This rearrangement joins TRBV7-9 to TRBJ1-4; perhaps TRBD1 as D (5 bases). The germline V and J ends were trimmed by 5 bases and 7 bases, with 17 bases remaining between them. Per germline, CDR1 SEHNR and CDR2 FQNEAQ (reference sequence). This CDR3 is built from 15 residues. The CDR3 sequence: CASSLSGQGGEKLFF. The CDR3 bases are TGTGCCAGCAGCCTCTCAGGTCAGGGTGGTGAAAAACTGTTTTTT.

The J gene is TRBJ1-2, the V gene TRBV5-6, with D uncertain. The CDR3 loop spans 14 amino acids. The germline V and J ends were trimmed by 6 bases and 1 base, with 13 bases remaining between them. The germline V gene encodes CDR1 SGHDT and CDR2 YYEEEE. The CDR3 DNA reads as TGTGCCAGCACCGGGCGGGTCATTAACTATGGCTACACCTTC. The encoded protein is CASTGRVINYGYTF.

The chain joins TRBV30 to TRBJ1-2, with D unclear. Germline values: CDR1 GTSNPN, CDR2 SVGIG (reference sequence). The CDR3 has 15 amino acids. Trimming cost V 3 bases and J 4 bases, with 18 bases left between them. The CDR3 DNA reads TGTGCCTGGAGACCCCGAGGAGGCAGGATCTATGGCTACACCTTC. It encodes CAWRPRGGRIYGYTF.

This clone was seen only once. The chain has TRBV6-1 and TRBJ2-2; no firm D call. V lost 5 bases to trimming and J lost 5 bases, with 12 bases between them. Germline V gene lookup returns CDR1 MNHNS and CDR2 SASEGT. The length of the CDR3 is 14 residues. CDR3 sequence (DNA): TGTGCCAGCAGTTCATCTGTCGGTACCGGGGAGCTGTTTTTT. As protein: CASSSSVGTGELFF.

The chain combines TRBV13 with TRBJ2-7, with D possibly matching TRBD2 (6 bases). CDR1 and CDR2 (germline): PRHDT, FYEKMQ (reference sequence). This CDR3 has 14 residues. Deletions cut 2 bases from V and 6 bases from J, with 14 bases between. The CDR3 DNA is TGTGCCAGCAGCTTATCCGTACTAGCAGGCGAGCAGTACTTC. It specifies CASSLSVLAGEQYF. The full variable domain, rest sourced from reference TRBV13 and TRBJ2-7, is AAGVIQSPRHLIKEKRETATLKCYPIPRHDTVYWYQQGPGQDPQFLISFYEKMQSDKGSIPDRFSAQQFSDYHSELNMSSLELGDSALYFCASSLSVLAGEQYFGPGTRLTVT.

The chain recombines TRBV11-3 with TRBJ2-7, with 7 bases fitting TRBD1. The CDR3 runs to 14 residues. Germline trimming cut 5 bases from V and 9 bases from J; bases unmatched to any gene: 13. Germline-derived CDR1 and CDR2 are SGHNT and YENEEA. The CDR3 region is CASSPDRLTTRQYF. CDR3 bases: TGTGCCAGCAGCCCGGACAGGCTTACAACGAGGCAGTACTTC.

This chain connects TRBV5-1 to TRBJ1-6, with D possibly TRBD1 on 5 matching bases. Per the germline V gene, CDR1 is SGHRS and CDR2 is YFSETQ. V gave up 0 bases and J gave up 10 bases, with 8 bases separating them. The CDR3 spans 13 residues. CDR3 DNA sequence: TGCGCCAGCAGCTTGGCAGGGATCTCACCCCTCCACTTT. This sequence encodes CASSLAGISPLHF.

The J gene is TRBJ1-5, the V gene TRBV5-8; D gene unclear. Germline V gives CDR1 SGHTS, CDR2 YDEGEE. The CDR3 has 20 amino acids. Trimming left V 4 bases short and J 0 bases short, with 26 bases between. The CDR3 loop reads CASSTQWYGKGGYSNQPQHF. As DNA, the CDR3 is TGTGCCAGCAGCACCCAGTGGTACGGAAAGGGAGGTTATAGCAATCAGCCCCAGCATTTT.

The chain has TRBV28 and TRBJ1-1; 9 bases fit TRBD1. J gave up 2 bases and V 1 base, and 14 bases lay outside the gene matches. The CDR3 loop spans 19 amino acids. Germline V lookup: CDR1 MDHEN, CDR2 SYDVKM. CDR3: CASSLSHGQGYFINTEAFF. Here the CDR3 DNA reads TGTGCCAGCAGTTTATCCCACGGACAGGGGTATTTTATTAACACTGAAGCTTTCTTT. The complete variable domain, with remaining parts taken from reference TRBV28 and TRBJ1-1, reads DVKVTQSSRYLVKRTGEKVFLECVQDMDHENMFWYRQDPGLGLRLIYFSYDVKMKEKGDIPEGYSVSREKKERFSLILESASTNQTSMYLCASSLSHGQGYFINTEAFFGQGTRLTVV.

V usage is TRBV28 and J usage is TRBJ1-4; 10 nucleotides match TRBD1. Germline V gene data show CDR1 as MDHEN and CDR2 as SYDVKM. The J segment lost 6 bases and the V segment lost 3 bases, leaving 4 bases of the junction unmatched. The CDR3 runs 15 residues. CDR3 sequence: CASSFIGQGDEKLFF. CDR3 in DNA: TGTGCCAGCAGTTTTATAGGACAGGGGGATGAAAAACTGTTTTTT.

This chain joins TRBV2 and TRBJ1-2; TRBD1 matches at 7 bases. In germline, CDR1 is SNHLY, CDR2 FYNNEI. The CDR3 loop spans 14 amino acids. The J segment lost 4 bases and the V segment lost 8 bases, leaving 10 bases of the junction unmatched. Here the CDR3 DNA reads TGTGCCAGCCAAAGAGGGGGCGCGTCCTATGGCTACACCTTC. Translating gives CASQRGGASYGYTF. Full variable domain (remainder filled in from reference TRBV2 and TRBJ1-2): EPEVTQTPSHQVTQMGQEVILRCVPISNHLYFYWYRQILGQKVEFLVSFYNNEISEKSEIFDDQFSVERPDGSNFTLKIRSTKLEDSAMYFCASQRGGASYGYTFGSGTRLTVV.

The J gene is TRBJ2-3, the V gene TRBV28; 8 nucleotides align to TRBD2. The germline V gene encodes CDR1 MDHEN and CDR2 SYDVKM. J lost 5 bases, V lost 9 bases, and 13 bases had no gene match. The CDR3 loop spans 15 amino acids. Here the CDR3 DNA reads TGTGCCAGACCCCCGGGGGGGGGTAGGGTAGATACGCAGTATTTT. It yields the protein CARPPGGGRVDTQYF. The full variable domain, its missing parts supplied by reference TRBV28 and TRBJ2-3, is DVKVTQSSRYLVKRTGEKVFLECVQDMDHENMFWYRQDPGLGLRLIYFSYDVKMKEKGDIPEGYSVSREKKERFSLILESASTNQTSMYLCARPPGGGRVDTQYFGPGTRLTVL.

The J gene is TRBJ2-1, the V gene TRBV7-2; unclear D gene. V lost 5 bases and J lost 9, with 11 bases in between. The length of the CDR3 is 12 residues. CDR1 is SGHTA, CDR2 FQGNSA, per germline. CDR3 sequence (DNA): TGTGCCAGCAGCGCGATACGGAGTGAGCAGTTCTTC. Residues: CASSAIRSEQFF.

In this sample, this clone turned up once. The J gene is TRBJ2-1, the V gene TRBV7-2, with 7 positions matching TRBD1. The CDR3 totals 17 residues. Germline loops: CDR1 SGHTA, CDR2 FQGNSA. V shed 2 bases and J 5 bases; nucleotides not matched to a gene: 12. As DNA, the CDR3 is TGTGCCAGCAGCTTAAACCCGACAGGGTTTAGTGACAATGAGCAGTTCTTC. Protein product: CASSLNPTGFSDNEQFF.

The chain has TRBV29-1 and TRBJ2-2; 8 positions agree with TRBD2. Germline assignment: CDR1 SQVTM and CDR2 ANQGSEA. V shed 7 bases, J shed 1 base, and the junction held 5 bases outside the gene matches. The CDR3 totals 14 residues. In DNA form, the CDR3 reads TGCAGCGCTATAGCGGGACTGAACACCGGGGAGCTGTTTTTT. This sequence encodes CSAIAGLNTGELFF.

Comment on this clone: Different DNA sequences within this sample yield the same CDR3. This chain uses TRBV28 with TRBJ1-2; D is ambiguous. Germline V gene data show CDR1 as MDHEN and CDR2 as SYDVKM. CDR3 length equals 10 residues. V was shortened by 3 bases and J by 6 bases, with 2 bases between the two germline ends. CDR3 amino acids: CASSLDGYTF. The DNA for the CDR3 is TGTGCCAGCAGTTTGGATGGCTACACCTTC.

The chain employs TRBV4-2 and TRBJ2-2; D perhaps matches TRBD2 (6 bases). The V and J ends lost 2 bases and 3 bases respectively, with 16 bases between them. CDR3 size: 17 residues. Germline CDR1 LGHNA, CDR2 YNFKEQ. CDR3 region: CASSQTGGKIYTGELFF. CDR3 bases: TGTGCCAGCAGCCAAACAGGAGGGAAAATTTACACCGGGGAGCTGTTTTTT.

The chain combines TRBV18 with TRBJ2-3; TRBD1 matches 8 bases. The CDR3 has 16 amino acids. Germline CDR1 and CDR2: KGHSH and LQKENI. With 6 bases clipped from V and 1 base from J, the junction kept 9 bases outside the gene matches. The CDR3: CASSPGTGVGTDTQYF. The DNA for the CDR3 is TGTGCCAGCTCCCCCGGGACAGGCGTAGGCACAGATACGCAGTATTTT.

The rearrangement joins TRBV7-9 to TRBJ2-3, with 9 bases lining up with TRBD2. The CDR3 runs 16 residues. The germline CDR1 and CDR2 sequences are SEHNR and FQNEAQ (reference sequence). V was pared by 3 bases and J by 2 bases, with 6 bases of the junction left unmatched. CDR3 coding DNA: TGTGCCAGCAGCTTCGCGCTAGCGGGGCTCACAGATACGCAGTATTTT. Protein: CASSFALAGLTDTQYF.